The 10 T cell receptor beta chains given below trace back to one sample, sequenced in a study of T cells in Graves' hyperthyroidism and ophthalmopathy. RNA transcripts gave rise to amplified TCR beta CDR3 regions. The primer set for the first-round RT-PCR of the TCR CDR3 was HTBI. TCRdb fed the multiplex PCR reads into MiXCR, producing one record per CDR3 protein. The data show about 350,000 distinct CDR3 sequences, over 11% seen once. Sequenced material: blood. These receptors were taken from a woman aged 30 to 39 with Graves' hyperthyroidism.

In this sample, this clonotype turned up a few times. This chain joins TRBV27 and TRBJ1-2; 11 bases agree with TRBD1. The germline CDR1 and CDR2 sequences are MNHEY and SMNVEV (reference sequence). V gave up 7 bases and J gave up 7 bases; unmatched junction bases: 8. CDR3 length: 14 residues. CDR3 loop: CASNPGQGAFGYTF. Here the CDR3 DNA reads TGTGCCAGCAATCCAGGACAGGGGGCGTTTGGCTACACCTTC.

The V gene is TRBV24-1, the J gene TRBJ1-2, with D unresolved. The CDR3 is made up of 13 amino acids. Germline V gene data show CDR1 as KGHDR and CDR2 as SFDVKD. Between the trimmed V and J ends, which lost 5 bases and 12 bases, there was a span of 18 bases. This CDR3 reads CATSGQNYFGHTF. CDR3 bases: TGTGCCACCAGTGGTCAGAACTATTTCGGCCACACCTTC.

The V call is TRBV12-3 or TRBV12-4, the J call TRBJ1-1, with D possibly being TRBD1 (5 bases). The CDR3 runs to 13 residues. Trimming took 8 bases from V and 0 from J, leaving 10 bases between them. CDR3 coding DNA: TGTGCCAGCGGGGGAGGCATGAACACTGAAGCTTTCTTT. It yields the protein CASGGGMNTEAFF.

This clonotype was detected many times. The genes are TRBV28 and TRBJ2-7; no definite D call. The CDR3 length is 13 residues. V lost 6 bases and J lost 7, with 16 bases in between. Germline values: CDR1 MDHEN, CDR2 SYDVKM. CDR3 sequence reads: CASSVPYLPEQYF. The DNA for the CDR3 is TGTGCCAGCAGCGTCCCTTACCTTCCGGAGCAGTACTTC.

In this sample, this clonotype turned up a few times. This chain links TRBV28 with TRBJ2-7, with D unclear. The CDR3 totals 12 residues. Deletions cut 6 bases from V and 2 bases from J, with 8 bases between. CDR1 and CDR2 from the germline V gene are MDHEN and SYDVKM. CDR3 bases: TGTGCCAGCAGACAGCAAACCTACGAGCAGTACTTC. This gives the protein CASRQQTYEQYF.

The table lists this clonotype with many counts. This rearrangement joins TRBV28 to TRBJ1-1; D is uncertain. In germline, CDR1 is MDHEN, CDR2 SYDVKM. Trimming removed 5 bases at V and 0 bases at J, with 7 bases between. This CDR3 is built from 13 residues. The CDR3 bases are TGTGCCAGCAGTGGATACATGAACACTGAAGCTTTCTTT. Translation gives CASSGYMNTEAFF.

This clonotype was counted many times. This sequence joins TRBV11-2 and TRBJ2-3; D not certain. Germline V gene sequence: CDR1 SGHAT, CDR2 FQNNGV. Trimming pared 2 bases from V and 4 bases from J, leaving 10 bases between. This CDR3 has 14 amino acids. This CDR3 reads CASSLSLGPDTQYF. As DNA, the CDR3 is TGTGCCAGCAGCTTATCGTTAGGTCCAGATACGCAGTATTTT.

This clonotype was seen ten or more times. The DNA for the CDR3 is TGTGCCAGTAGTACCGTCGGCCTTTACACTGAAGCTTTCTTT. It yields the protein CASSTVGLYTEAFF. The chain is built from TRBV19 and TRBJ1-1; no reliable D call. Trimming took off 4 bases at V and 3 bases at J, with 12 bases between the two ends. CDR3 length: 14 residues. Germline V gene data show CDR1 as LNHDA and CDR2 as SQIVND (reference sequence).

This clonotype was seen a handful of times. This chain's CDR3 is CASSVEGYETQYF. In DNA form, the CDR3 reads TGTGCCAGCAGCGTTGAGGGGTACGAGACCCAGTACTTC. This rearrangement joins TRBV9 to TRBJ2-5; D may correspond to TRBD1 or TRBD2 (5 bases each). CDR3 length: 13 amino acids. Per germline, CDR1 SGDLS and CDR2 YYNGEE. Trimming took off 2 bases at V and 5 bases at J, with 10 bases between the two ends.

This clonotype was detected many times. This rearrangement joins TRBV29-1 to TRBJ2-5; 9 bases map to TRBD1. This CDR3 region has 13 residues. Germline assignment: CDR1 SQVTM and CDR2 ANQGSEA. Trimming removed 1 base from V and 5 bases from J; junction bases left unmatched: 2. The CDR3 DNA reads as TGCAGCGTTGAAGTTGACAGGGGGGAGACCCAGTACTTC. This sequence encodes CSVEVDRGETQYF. The complete variable domain, with remaining parts taken from reference TRBV29-1 and TRBJ2-5, reads SAVISQKPSRDICQRGTSLTIQCQVDSQVTMMFWYRQQPGQSLTLIATANQGSEATYESGFVIDKFPISRPNLTFSTLTVSNMSPEDSSIYLCSVEVDRGETQYFGPGTRLLVL.